This TCR beta chain originates from a study of CD8 T cells in ankylosing spondylitis. Study observations and caveats: Certain motif variants had earlier appeared in reactive arthritis synovial fluid and blood. Blood of patients with ankylosing spondylitis appeared to be characterized by a TCR beta motif of seven or eight highly homologous variants.

In making TCR beta libraries, quantitative 5'-RACE with molecular barcodes was used. TCRdb used MiXCR to reprocess the 5' RACE reads, holding one entry per CDR3 protein. The sample lists 200,000 to 250,000 distinct CDR3 sequences, just under 7.5% seen once, with approximately 14% in the top ten. Comment on this clonotype: Antigen specificity is unknown.

The CDR3 extends over 17 amino acids. V shed 5 bases and J shed 0 bases, with 17 bases lying between them. Germline CDR1 and CDR2: PRHDT and FYEKMQ (reference sequence). This clonotype was obtained from a male donor with ankylosing spondylitis. Sequencing used blood, either unsorted or a sorted T cell fraction (not recorded which). V is TRBV13 and J is TRBJ1-3; D possibly corresponds to TRBD1 (5 bases). DNA of the CDR3: TGTGCCAGCAGCCCCCCCTGGGCAGGGTTCTCTGGAAACACCATATATTTT. It translates to CASSPPWAGFSGNTIYF.